The table lists the clone carrying this T cell receptor (beta chain) with many counts. This entry is derived from a study of T cells in Graves' hyperthyroidism and ophthalmopathy. V shed 6 bases and J 7 bases; nucleotides not matched to a gene: 9. Germline loops: CDR1 SNHLY, CDR2 FYNNEI. This CDR3 comprises 13 residues. Amplification of TCR beta CDR3 regions used RNA as the template. The HTBI set primed first-round TCR CDR3 RT-PCR. TCRdb used MiXCR to reprocess the multiplex PCR reads, holding one entry per CDR3 protein. The sample includes tens of thousands of distinct CDR3 sequences, less than 65% of them seen just once.

The V and J genes are TRBV2 and TRBJ2-7, with 7 bases lining up with TRBD1. This clonotype was sampled from a man between 18 and 35 years old with Graves' hyperthyroidism. Specimen: peripheral blood or thyroid tissue (not recorded which). In nucleotides, the CDR3 is TGTGCCAGCAGAAACAGGGGCGCGTCGGAGCAGTACTTC. Protein: CASRNRGASEQYF.